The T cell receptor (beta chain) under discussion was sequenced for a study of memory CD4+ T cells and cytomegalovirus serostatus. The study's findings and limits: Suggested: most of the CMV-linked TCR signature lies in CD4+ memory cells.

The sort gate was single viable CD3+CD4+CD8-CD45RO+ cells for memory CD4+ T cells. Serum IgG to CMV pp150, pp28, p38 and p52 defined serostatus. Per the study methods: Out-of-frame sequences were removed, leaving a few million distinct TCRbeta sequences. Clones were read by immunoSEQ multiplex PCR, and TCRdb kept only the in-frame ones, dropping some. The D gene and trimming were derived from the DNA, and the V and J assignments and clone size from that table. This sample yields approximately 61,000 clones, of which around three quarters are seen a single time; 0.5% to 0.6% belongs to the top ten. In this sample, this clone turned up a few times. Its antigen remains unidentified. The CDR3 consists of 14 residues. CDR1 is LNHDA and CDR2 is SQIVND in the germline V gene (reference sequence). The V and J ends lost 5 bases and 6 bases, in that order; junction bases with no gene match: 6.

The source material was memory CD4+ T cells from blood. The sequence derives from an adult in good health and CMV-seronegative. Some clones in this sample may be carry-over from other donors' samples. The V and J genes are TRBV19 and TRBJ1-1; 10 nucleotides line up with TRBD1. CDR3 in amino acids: CASSPGQGSAEAFF. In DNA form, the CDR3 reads TGTGCCAGTAGTCCGGGACAGGGGAGTGCTGAAGCTTTCTTT.